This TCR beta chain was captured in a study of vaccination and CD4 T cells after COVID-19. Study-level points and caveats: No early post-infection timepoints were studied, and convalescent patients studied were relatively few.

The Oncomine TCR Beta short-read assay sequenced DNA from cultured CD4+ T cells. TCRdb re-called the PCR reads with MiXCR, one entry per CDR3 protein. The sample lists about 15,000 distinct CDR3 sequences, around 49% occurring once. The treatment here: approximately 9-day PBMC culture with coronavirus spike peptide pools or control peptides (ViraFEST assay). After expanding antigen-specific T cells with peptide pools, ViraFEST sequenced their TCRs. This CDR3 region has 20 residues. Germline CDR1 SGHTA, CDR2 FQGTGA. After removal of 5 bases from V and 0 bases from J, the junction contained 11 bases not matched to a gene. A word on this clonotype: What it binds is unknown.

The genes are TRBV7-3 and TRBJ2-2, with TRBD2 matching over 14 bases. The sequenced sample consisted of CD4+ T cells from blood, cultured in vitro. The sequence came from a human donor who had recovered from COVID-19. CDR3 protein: CASSPHPGTSGGSNTGELFF. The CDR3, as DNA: TGTGCCAGCAGCCCACACCCCGGGACTAGCGGGGGCTCGAACACCGGGGAGCTGTTTTTT.